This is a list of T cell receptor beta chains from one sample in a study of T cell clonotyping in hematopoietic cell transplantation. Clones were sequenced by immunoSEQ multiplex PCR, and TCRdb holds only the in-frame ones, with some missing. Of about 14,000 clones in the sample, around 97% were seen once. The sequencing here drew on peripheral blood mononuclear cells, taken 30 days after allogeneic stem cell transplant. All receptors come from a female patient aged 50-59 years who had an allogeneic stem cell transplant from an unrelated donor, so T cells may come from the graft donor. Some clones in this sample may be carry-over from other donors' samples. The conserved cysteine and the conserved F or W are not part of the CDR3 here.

CDR3aa: ASSLGLSNEKLF
j_gene: TRBJ1-4
v_gene: TRBV7-9

CDR3aa: TSSQPWRVRGFDQPQH
j_gene: TRBJ1-5
v_gene: TRBV1

CDR3aa: AWSGGPGRAF
j_gene: TRBJ1-1
v_gene: TRBV30

CDR3aa: ATSRVITQPQH
j_gene: TRBJ1-5
v_gene: TRBV15

CDR3aa: SAFPWQGLGEAF
j_gene: TRBJ1-1
v_gene: TRBV29-1

CDR3aa: ASSLGGRGDAF
j_gene: TRBJ1-1
v_gene: TRBV5-1

CDR3aa: ASSSSTGSWALH
j_gene: TRBJ1-6
v_gene: TRBV13

CDR3aa: AWRGPKNTGELF
j_gene: TRBJ2-2
v_gene: TRBV30

CDR3aa: ASSEEGGIYEKLF
j_gene: TRBJ1-4
v_gene: TRBV2

CDR3aa: ASSLRGILYEQY
j_gene: TRBJ2-7
v_gene: TRBV27

CDR3aa: ASSYSGTHSYEQY
j_gene: TRBJ2-7
v_gene: TRBV6-5

CDR3aa: ASSQGLNSNQPQH
j_gene: TRBJ1-5
v_gene: TRBV11-2

CDR3aa: SVQGSSGNTIY
j_gene: TRBJ1-3
v_gene: TRBV29-1

CDR3aa: ASSLVGRGHKNTIY
j_gene: TRBJ1-3
v_gene: TRBV11-2

CDR3aa: SVERGTYTEAF
j_gene: TRBJ1-1
v_gene: TRBV29-1

CDR3aa: AWSYGSSYEQY
j_gene: TRBJ2-7
v_gene: TRBV30

CDR3aa: ASSGLGGGNQPQH
j_gene: TRBJ1-5
v_gene: TRBV2

CDR3aa: ASSQGRWVVAETQY
j_gene: TRBJ2-5
v_gene: TRBV19

CDR3aa: ASSVTGIVGAF
j_gene: TRBJ1-1
v_gene: TRBV5-4

CDR3aa: ASSDVLSWYGYT
j_gene: TRBJ1-2
v_gene: TRBV6-1

CDR3aa: ASSLRLMGQGQGYT
j_gene: TRBJ1-2
v_gene: TRBV7-2

CDR3aa: SVASRGTFYEQY
j_gene: TRBJ2-7
v_gene: TRBV29-1

CDR3aa: AFIGGGDNIYEQY
j_gene: TRBJ2-7
v_gene: TRBV30

CDR3aa: ASSPWAGARSYEQY
j_gene: TRBJ2-7
v_gene: TRBV5-8

CDR3aa: ASSSDTRQY
j_gene: TRBJ2-7
v_gene: TRBV13

CDR3aa: ASSDPGQNTGELF
j_gene: TRBJ2-2
v_gene: TRBV2

CDR3aa: ASSLGWLAGRTSYEQY
j_gene: TRBJ2-7
v_gene: TRBV7-2

CDR3aa: ASSSNGPGLL
j_gene: TRBJ1-4
v_gene: TRBV7-9

CDR3aa: ASRALHHGPQPQH
j_gene: TRBJ1-5
v_gene: TRBV27

CDR3aa: ASGGPFSNQPQH
j_gene: TRBJ1-5
v_gene: TRBV2

CDR3aa: ASARGQGRSPLH
j_gene: TRBJ1-6
v_gene: TRBV30

CDR3aa: ASSYAGMVYTEAF
j_gene: TRBJ1-1
v_gene: TRBV6-5

CDR3aa: ASSLRTSNTGELF
j_gene: TRBJ2-2
v_gene: TRBV5-1

CDR3aa: ASSQDTLANYGYT
j_gene: TRBJ1-2
v_gene: TRBV6-5

CDR3aa: ASSSREGTQY
j_gene: TRBJ2-3
v_gene: TRBV6-5

CDR3aa: ASRTLAGGYNEQF
j_gene: TRBJ2-1
v_gene: TRBV2

CDR3aa: ASSYRGSNQPQH
j_gene: TRBJ1-5
v_gene: TRBV27

CDR3aa: ASSDKFGGPDTQY
j_gene: TRBJ2-3
v_gene: TRBV6-4

CDR3aa: SVYVVTGPYEQY
j_gene: TRBJ2-7
v_gene: TRBV29-1

CDR3aa: ASTLTQGARSEQF
j_gene: TRBJ2-1
v_gene: TRBV7-9

CDR3aa: ASSGDRGRLGSPLH
j_gene: TRBJ1-6
v_gene: TRBV19

CDR3aa: ASSRNREDEQY
j_gene: TRBJ2-7
v_gene: TRBV6-5

CDR3aa: ASSYARTGFEAF
j_gene: TRBJ1-1
v_gene: TRBV6-5

CDR3aa: ASSLQGAGYT
j_gene: TRBJ1-2
v_gene: TRBV6-1

CDR3aa: ASSDSGDSSYEQY
j_gene: TRBJ2-7
v_gene: TRBV6-1

CDR3aa: ASSLLGTPEAF
j_gene: TRBJ1-1
v_gene: TRBV14

CDR3aa: ASSYLEGLGYT
j_gene: TRBJ1-2
v_gene: TRBV6-6

CDR3aa: ASSPPLARTDYGYT
j_gene: TRBJ1-2
v_gene: TRBV19

CDR3aa: ASNGLGQAEAF
j_gene: TRBJ1-1
v_gene: TRBV2

CDR3aa: ASSLRAGGKTDTQY
j_gene: TRBJ2-3
v_gene: TRBV7-3

CDR3aa: ASRRDTEAF
j_gene: TRBJ1-1
v_gene: TRBV4-1

CDR3aa: ASSLIFGGGGYNEQF
j_gene: TRBJ2-1
v_gene: TRBV5-1

CDR3aa: AISGWVRTEAF
j_gene: TRBJ1-1
v_gene: TRBV10-3

CDR3aa: ASSYHARGKQTQY
j_gene: TRBJ2-5
v_gene: TRBV6-5

CDR3aa: AINSEGPLISDTQY
j_gene: TRBJ2-3
v_gene: TRBV10-3

CDR3aa: ASRPTGNTDTQY
j_gene: TRBJ2-3
v_gene: TRBV7-6

CDR3aa: AWSSRGGWGETQY
j_gene: TRBJ2-5
v_gene: TRBV30

CDR3aa: ASSYSEGWAEAF
j_gene: TRBJ1-1
v_gene: TRBV6-5

CDR3aa: ASSFLAGGNQPQH
j_gene: TRBJ1-5
v_gene: TRBV27